These T cell receptor beta chains were read from a single sample in a study of T cells expressing NK-cell markers. Reanalyzing the 5' RACE reads, TCRdb keeps one entry per CDR3 protein, without DNA. The repertoire table contains 300,000 to 450,000 distinct CDR3 sequences. The sample consisted of blood T cells: a sorted CD56 or NKG2C T cell subset, CD4+ or CD8+ T cells, or bulk PBMC T cells (not recorded which). The origin of the receptors is a man aged 18-75 years in good health. CDR3s include the opening cysteine and the closing phenylalanine or tryptophan. Each record gives: V gene, CDR3 length, J gene, CDR3 protein.

v_gene: TRBV7-2; len: 16; j_gene: TRBJ2-1; CDR3aa: CASSGPRTSGGYEQFF
v_gene: TRBV4-1; len: 17; j_gene: TRBJ2-7; CDR3aa: CASSRPIPNGTGREQYF
v_gene: TRBV5-1; len: 15; j_gene: TRBJ2-1; CDR3aa: CASSRLGGGADEQFF
v_gene: TRBV28; len: 18; j_gene: TRBJ1-5; CDR3aa: CASTSRTGTSNSNQPQHF
v_gene: TRBV7-6; len: 14; j_gene: TRBJ2-5; CDR3aa: CASSLGTPPETQYF
v_gene: TRBV7-3; len: 14; j_gene: TRBJ1-6; CDR3aa: CASSLSGPNSPLHF
v_gene: TRBV12-3/TRBV12-4; len: 14; j_gene: TRBJ1-2; CDR3aa: CASSGQGVWYGYTF
v_gene: TRBV2; len: 16; j_gene: TRBJ2-5; CDR3aa: CASSPFKPPWGVTQYF
v_gene: TRBV6-5; len: 13; j_gene: TRBJ1-2; CDR3aa: CASGVSLFVGYTF
v_gene: TRBV28; len: 19; j_gene: TRBJ1-2; CDR3aa: CASSFVRRQALSQSYGYTF
v_gene: TRBV5-1; len: 16; j_gene: TRBJ2-7; CDR3aa: CASSRGTGISSYEQYF
v_gene: TRBV7-2; len: 18; j_gene: TRBJ2-1; CDR3aa: CASSFAAQHSGVNNEQFF
v_gene: TRBV15; len: 16; j_gene: TRBJ2-5; CDR3aa: CATSQPGQGNQETQYF
v_gene: TRBV12-3/TRBV12-4; len: 14; j_gene: TRBJ2-1; CDR3aa: CASKVSGAGNEQFF
v_gene: TRBV7-9; len: 15; j_gene: TRBJ2-7; CDR3aa: CASSLRGRPSYEQYF
v_gene: TRBV7-2; len: 15; j_gene: TRBJ2-3; CDR3aa: CASSSLTSGSGTQYF
v_gene: TRBV3-1; len: 13; j_gene: TRBJ1-1; CDR3aa: CASSQVRTGEAFF
v_gene: TRBV27; len: 19; j_gene: TRBJ2-3; CDR3aa: CASRPLTWGGPGITDTQYF
v_gene: TRBV18; len: 16; j_gene: TRBJ2-5; CDR3aa: CASSPRQGYLQETQYF
v_gene: TRBV7-2; len: 15; j_gene: TRBJ1-4; CDR3aa: CASSYRTGSNEKLFF
v_gene: TRBV5-1; len: 13; j_gene: TRBJ2-1; CDR3aa: CASSLGQYNEQFF
v_gene: TRBV29-1; len: 13; j_gene: TRBJ1-5; CDR3aa: CSAETGGDQPQHF
v_gene: TRBV2; len: 14; j_gene: TRBJ1-4; CDR3aa: CASSERTGKEKLFF
v_gene: TRBV15; len: 15; j_gene: TRBJ2-4; CDR3aa: CATSDFTLAKNIQYF
v_gene: TRBV20-1; len: 16; j_gene: TRBJ2-1; CDR3aa: CSARGSSGGALNEQFF
v_gene: TRBV6-1; len: 13; j_gene: TRBJ2-3; CDR3aa: CASGGGGTDTQYF
v_gene: TRBV7-9; len: 16; j_gene: TRBJ2-2; CDR3aa: CASRRRGAGGTGELFF
v_gene: TRBV6-2/TRBV6-3; len: 14; j_gene: TRBJ2-2; CDR3aa: CASRTGGYTGELFF
v_gene: TRBV9; len: 14; j_gene: TRBJ2-7; CDR3aa: CASSQEASWREQYF
v_gene: TRBV20-1; len: 14; j_gene: TRBJ1-2; CDR3aa: CSARNPTEIYGYTF
v_gene: TRBV29-1; len: 16; j_gene: TRBJ2-3; CDR3aa: CSVCPYKGWHTDTQYF
v_gene: TRBV2; len: 19; j_gene: TRBJ2-7; CDR3aa: CASSVSSGPTGTGTYEQYF
v_gene: TRBV20-1; len: 14; j_gene: TRBJ2-5; CDR3aa: CSAKISGGGETQYF
v_gene: TRBV15; len: 17; j_gene: TRBJ2-3; CDR3aa: CATRSMGGGTPGNTQYF
v_gene: TRBV6-5; len: 18; j_gene: TRBJ1-6; CDR3aa: CASSYRARASSYNSPLHF
v_gene: TRBV6-1; len: 16; j_gene: TRBJ2-3; CDR3aa: CASSTFPTSFTDTQYF
v_gene: TRBV2; len: 16; j_gene: TRBJ2-2; CDR3aa: CASSGRTGLATGELFF
v_gene: TRBV20-1; len: 18; j_gene: TRBJ2-3; CDR3aa: CSGRARWTSGASTDTQYF
v_gene: TRBV20-1; len: 17; j_gene: TRBJ2-2; CDR3aa: CSARELAGATLAGELFF
v_gene: TRBV11-3; len: 14; j_gene: TRBJ2-2; CDR3aa: CASSTGRNTGELFF
v_gene: TRBV12-3/TRBV12-4; len: 12; j_gene: TRBJ1-2; CDR3aa: CASSKQGSGYTF
v_gene: TRBV14; len: 15; j_gene: TRBJ2-3; CDR3aa: CASSRLAGRPDTQYF